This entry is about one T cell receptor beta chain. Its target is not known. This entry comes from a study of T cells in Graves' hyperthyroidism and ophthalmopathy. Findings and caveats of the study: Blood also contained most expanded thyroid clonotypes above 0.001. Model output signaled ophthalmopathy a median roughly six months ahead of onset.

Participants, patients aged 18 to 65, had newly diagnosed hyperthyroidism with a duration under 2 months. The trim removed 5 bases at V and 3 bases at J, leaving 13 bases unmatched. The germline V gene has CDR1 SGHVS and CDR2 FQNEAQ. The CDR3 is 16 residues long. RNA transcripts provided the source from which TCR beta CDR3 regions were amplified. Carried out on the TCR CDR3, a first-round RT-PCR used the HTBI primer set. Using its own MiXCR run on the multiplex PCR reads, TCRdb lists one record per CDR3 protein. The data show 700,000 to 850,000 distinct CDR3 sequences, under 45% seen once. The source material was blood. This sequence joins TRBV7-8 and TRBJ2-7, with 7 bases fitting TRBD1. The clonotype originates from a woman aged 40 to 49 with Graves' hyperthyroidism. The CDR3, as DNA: TGTGCCAGCAGCCCCAACATAAGGGCAGGGGGCTACGAGCAGTACTTC. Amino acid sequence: CASSPNIRAGGYEQYF.